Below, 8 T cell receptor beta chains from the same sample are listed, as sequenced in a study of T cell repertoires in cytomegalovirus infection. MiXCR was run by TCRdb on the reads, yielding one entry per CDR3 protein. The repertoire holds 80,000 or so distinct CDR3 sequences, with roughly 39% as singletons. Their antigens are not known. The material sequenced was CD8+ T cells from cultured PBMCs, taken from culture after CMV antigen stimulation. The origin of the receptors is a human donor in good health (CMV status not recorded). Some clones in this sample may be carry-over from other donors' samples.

Here the CDR3 reads CASGGHEQYF. The CDR3 nucleotides are TGTGCCAGCGGGGGACACGAGCAGTACTTC. The chain employs TRBV25-1 and TRBJ2-7; D possibly uses TRBD1 or TRBD2 (5 bases each). Trimming took 8 bases from V and 5 from J, leaving 7 bases between them. CDR1 and CDR2 from the germline V gene are MGHDK and SYGVNS. The CDR3 is made up of 10 amino acids.

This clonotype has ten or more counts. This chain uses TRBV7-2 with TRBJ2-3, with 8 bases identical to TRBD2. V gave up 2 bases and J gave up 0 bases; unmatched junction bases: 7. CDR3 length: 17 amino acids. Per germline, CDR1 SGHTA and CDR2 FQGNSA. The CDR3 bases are TGTGCCAGCAGCTTAATATTAGCGGGGACTAGCACAGATACGCAGTATTTT. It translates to CASSLILAGTSTDTQYF.

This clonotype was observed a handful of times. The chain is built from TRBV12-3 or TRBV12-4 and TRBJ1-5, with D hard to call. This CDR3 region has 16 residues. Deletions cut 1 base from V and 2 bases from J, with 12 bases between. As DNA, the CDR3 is TGTGCCAGCAGTTTAGTTGCTGATGGGGGCAATCAGCCCCAGCATTTT. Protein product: CASSLVADGGNQPQHF.

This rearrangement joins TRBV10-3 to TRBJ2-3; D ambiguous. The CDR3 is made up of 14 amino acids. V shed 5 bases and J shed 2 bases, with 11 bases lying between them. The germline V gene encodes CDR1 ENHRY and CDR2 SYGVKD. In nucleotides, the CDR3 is TGTGCCATCAGTCCTGGTGCTTACACAGATACGCAGTATTTT. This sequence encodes CAISPGAYTDTQYF.

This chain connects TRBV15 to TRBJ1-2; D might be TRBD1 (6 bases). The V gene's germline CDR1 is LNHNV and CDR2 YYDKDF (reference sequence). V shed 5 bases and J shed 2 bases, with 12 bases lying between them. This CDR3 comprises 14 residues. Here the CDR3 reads CATSARGTNYGYTF. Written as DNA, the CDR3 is TGTGCCACCAGCGCAAGGGGGACCAACTATGGCTACACCTTC.

DNA for the CDR3: TGTGCCAGCACCATTGCGTTAGAGACCCAGTACTTC. Its translation is CASTIALETQYF. The chain has TRBV7-9 and TRBJ2-5; D gene uncertain. This CDR3 has 12 residues. The V gene lost 7 bases and the J gene lost 4 bases, with 10 bases spanning the gap. Per the germline V gene, CDR1 is SEHNR and CDR2 is FQNEAQ (reference sequence).

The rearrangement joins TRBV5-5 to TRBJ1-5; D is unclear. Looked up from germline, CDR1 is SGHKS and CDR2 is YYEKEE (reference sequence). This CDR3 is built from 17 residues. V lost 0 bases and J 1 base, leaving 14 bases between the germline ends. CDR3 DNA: TGTGCCAGCAGCTTGGACGCATTCCCGGAGAGCAATCAGCCCCAGCATTTT. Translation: CASSLDAFPESNQPQHF.

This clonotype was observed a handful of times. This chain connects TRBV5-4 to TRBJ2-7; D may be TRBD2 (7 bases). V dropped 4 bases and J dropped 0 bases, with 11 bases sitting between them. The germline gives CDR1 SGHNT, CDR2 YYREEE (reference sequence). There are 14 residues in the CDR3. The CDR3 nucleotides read TGTGCCAGCAGCAGGCGGGGGCTCTCCTACGAGCAGTACTTC. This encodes CASSRRGLSYEQYF.